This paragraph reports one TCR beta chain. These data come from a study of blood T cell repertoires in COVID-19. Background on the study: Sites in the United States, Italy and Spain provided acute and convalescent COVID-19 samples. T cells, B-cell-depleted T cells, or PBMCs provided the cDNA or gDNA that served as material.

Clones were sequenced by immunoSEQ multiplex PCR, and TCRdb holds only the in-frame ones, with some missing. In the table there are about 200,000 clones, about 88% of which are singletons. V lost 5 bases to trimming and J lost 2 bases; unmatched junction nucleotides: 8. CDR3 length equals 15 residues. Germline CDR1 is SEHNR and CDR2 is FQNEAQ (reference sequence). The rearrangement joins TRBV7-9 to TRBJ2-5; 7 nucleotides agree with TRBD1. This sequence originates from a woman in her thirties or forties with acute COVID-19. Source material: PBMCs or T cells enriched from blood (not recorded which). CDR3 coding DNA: TGTGCCAGCAGCCGGGTGACAGGGAGTCAAGAGACCCAGTACTTC. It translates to CASSRVTGSQETQYF.